One and the same sample provided the 19 T cell receptor beta chains below, sequenced in a study of cytomegalovirus exposure and HLA in healthy donors (dated by TCRdb to 2017 to 2019). Receptor libraries were prepared by the immunoSEQ multiplex PCR assay. The multiplex PCR relied on a mix of 60 forward primers for TCR Vbeta segments and 13 reverse primers for TCR Jbeta segments. The immuneACCESS repertoire file appears here via TCRdb, limited to in-frame rearrangements. These files lack a portion of the clones; in checked studies, under half of the deficit traces to unresolved V genes, and the cause of the others is not known. The sample table lists around 140,000 clones, 60% to 80% of them with a count of one. Roughly 1% of the sample rests with the top ten. The sample comprised PBMCs. These receptor sequences come from a woman between 55 and 75 years old in good health and CMV-seronegative.

A note on this clone: Other nucleotide sequences from this sample produce the same CDR3. V usage is TRBV7-9 and J usage is TRBJ2-7, with 8 bases aligning to TRBD1. The CDR3 length is 15 residues. With V trimmed by 3 bases and J by 3 bases, 7 bases remained unmatched. Germline lookup yields CDR1 SEHNR and CDR2 FQNEAQ (reference sequence). DNA for the CDR3: TGTGCCAGCAGCTTTCTCGCCGGGACAGGCTACGAGCAGTACTTC. This translates into CASSFLAGTGYEQYF.

The genes are TRBV7-9 and TRBJ2-7, with TRBD1 matching over 7 bases. Per the germline V gene, CDR1 is SEHNR and CDR2 is FQNEAQ (reference sequence). The CDR3 contains 14 residues. J lost 0 bases, V lost 5 bases, and 4 bases had no gene match. CDR3: CASSPGQVSYEQYF. CDR3 nucleotide sequence: TGTGCCAGCAGCCCCGGACAGGTCTCCTACGAGCAGTACTTC.

The rearrangement links TRBV7-9 to TRBJ2-1; the D gene is possibly TRBD2 (5 bases). Germline assignment: CDR1 SEHNR and CDR2 FQNEAQ (reference sequence). Trimming took 0 bases from V and 9 from J, leaving 12 bases between them. The CDR3 runs 14 residues. The chain's CDR3 is CASSLAHGSVEQFF. CDR3 sequence (DNA): TGTGCCAGCAGCTTAGCTCATGGGAGTGTTGAGCAGTTCTTC.

This clone has a handful of counts. V and J are TRBV2 and TRBJ2-3; weak D call: TRBD2 (7 bases). Germline CDR1 SNHLY, CDR2 FYNNEI. The CDR3 is made up of 16 amino acids. V lost 5 bases to trimming and J lost 2 bases, with 17 bases between them. The CDR3 region is CASSIIGGAPTDTQYF. As DNA, the CDR3 is TGTGCCAGCAGTATTATAGGGGGGGCCCCCACAGATACGCAGTATTTT.

The V call is TRBV21-1, the J call TRBJ1-5. TRBV21-1 is listed as a pseudogene. The length of the CDR3 is 16 residues. The CDR3 DNA is TGTGCCAGCAGCAAAGTGCGGGGGCGCGGCAATCAGCCCCAGCATTTT. This sequence encodes CASSKVRGRGNQPQHF.

The chain employs TRBV6-5 and TRBJ1-1; D unclear. The CDR3 length is 14 residues. V lost 6 bases, J lost 0 bases, and 11 bases lay in between. The germline V gene has CDR1 MNHEY and CDR2 SVGAGI. The CDR3 here is CASRFDFLNTEAFF. The CDR3 coding sequence is TGTGCCAGCAGGTTCGACTTTCTGAACACTGAAGCTTTCTTT.

CDR3 in DNA: TGCGCCAGCAGCTTAATTCAGGCGGGGACTACCGAGCAGTACTTC. Translation: CASSLIQAGTTEQYF. The gene calls are TRBV5-1 and TRBJ2-5; 7 bases align to TRBD2. The end of the DNA fits TRBJ2-7 better, so the J call may be wrong. This CDR3 comprises 15 residues. CDR1 is SGHRS and CDR2 is YFSETQ in the germline V gene.

This clone appeared a few times. This chain uses TRBV14 with TRBJ1-1, with unresolved D. Germline V gene data show CDR1 as SGHDN and CDR2 as FVKESK. V gave up 3 bases and J gave up 4 bases, with 18 bases separating them. The CDR3 spans 16 residues. Here the CDR3 reads CASSHERQSRGTEAFF. CDR3 bases: TGTGCCAGCAGCCACGAGCGTCAATCACGGGGCACTGAAGCTTTCTTT.

The V and J genes are TRBV7-6 and TRBJ2-7, with D tentatively TRBD2 (7 bases). This CDR3 comprises 15 residues. Germline-derived CDR1 and CDR2 are SGHVS and FNYEAQ. V lost 5 bases to trimming and J lost 7 bases, with 21 bases between them. CDR3: CASSPRGQGSREQYF. For the CDR3, the DNA is TGTGCCAGCAGCCCGCGGGGGCAGGGGTCTCGGGAGCAGTACTTC.

This clone was observed a few times. The rearrangement joins TRBV5-1 to TRBJ2-5; TRBD2 agrees at 7 bases. Per germline, CDR1 SGHRS and CDR2 YFSETQ. With V trimmed by 3 bases and J by 5 bases, 4 bases remained unmatched. The CDR3 runs to 13 residues. The CDR3 DNA sequence: TGCGCCAGCAGCTGGGGGGGATCCGAGACCCAGTACTTC. This translates into CASSWGGSETQYF.

V gene TRBV10-1 combines with J gene TRBJ2-1; TRBD2 matches 8 bases. The CDR3 consists of 17 residues. With V trimmed by 6 bases and J by 8 bases, 18 bases remained unmatched. Germline lookup yields CDR1 WNHNN and CDR2 SYGVQD (reference sequence). The CDR3 region has the DNA TGCGCCAGCAGCAGAGGACGAAGCGGGAGTTCCCAACATGAGCAGTTCTTC. Amino acid sequence: CASSRGRSGSSQHEQFF.

The chain is built from TRBV11-2 and TRBJ2-2; 7 bases line up with TRBD2. After removal of 1 base from V and 6 bases from J, the junction contained 5 bases not matched to a gene. The CDR3 has 15 residues. CDR1 and CDR2 (germline): SGHAT, FQNNGV. The chain's CDR3 is CASSLGRERAGELFF. The CDR3, as DNA: TGTGCCAGCAGCTTAGGGCGGGAGCGGGCCGGGGAGCTGTTTTTT. Variable domain in full (rest from reference TRBV11-2 and TRBJ2-2): EAGVAQSPRYKIIEKRQSVAFWCNPISGHATLYWYQQILGQGPKLLIQFQNNGVVDDSQLPKDRFSAERLKGVDSTLKIQPAKLEDSAVYLCASSLGRERAGELFFGEGSRLTVL.

The V and J genes are TRBV13 and TRBJ1-4; unclear D gene. This CDR3 is 15 amino acids long. Trimming shortened V by 3 bases and J by 4 bases, and 12 bases separated the two germline ends. Germline V gene sequence: CDR1 PRHDT, CDR2 FYEKMQ (reference sequence). The CDR3 region is CASSFREIFNEKLFF. CDR3 DNA sequence: TGTGCCAGCAGCTTTAGAGAGATATTTAATGAAAAACTGTTTTTT.

This rearrangement joins TRBV7-8 to TRBJ1-2; tentatively, D is TRBD1 (5 bases). Trimming left V 5 bases short and J 4 bases short, with 11 bases between. Germline CDR1 and CDR2: SGHVS and FQNEAQ. The CDR3 has 13 residues. This CDR3 reads CASSLGEAYGYTF. The CDR3 DNA follows: TGTGCCAGCAGCCTAGGGGAGGCCTATGGCTACACCTTC.

The rearrangement joins TRBV9 to TRBJ2-3; 10 positions match TRBD2. The germline V gene encodes CDR1 SGDLS and CDR2 YYNGEE. The CDR3 is 14 amino acids. V was clipped by 4 bases and J by 3 bases; unmatched bases: 2. CDR3 DNA: TGTGCCAGCAGCCCTAGCGGGGGAACAGATACGCAGTATTTT. Amino acid sequence: CASSPSGGTDTQYF.

The chain combines TRBV9 with TRBJ2-5, with D possibly TRBD1 on 6 matching bases. V lost 2 bases and J 1 base, leaving 12 bases between the germline ends. CDR1 and CDR2 from the germline V gene are SGDLS and YYNGEE. The length of the CDR3 is 15 residues. The DNA for the CDR3 is TGTGCCAGCAGCGTGGGTTCAGGGGCCCAAGAGACCCAGTACTTC. As protein: CASSVGSGAQETQYF.

V gene TRBV9 combines with J gene TRBJ2-1; 8 positions match TRBD1. This CDR3 is built from 14 residues. Germline values: CDR1 SGDLS, CDR2 YYNGEE. With V trimmed by 0 bases and J by 5 bases, 1 base remained unmatched. For the CDR3, the DNA is TGTGCCAGCAGCGTAGAGGGACAGGACAATGAGCAGTTCTTC. Its translation is CASSVEGQDNEQFF.

This clone was seen a single time. CDR3: CASSVVSSGVSYNEQFF. The DNA of the CDR3 is TGTGCCAGCAGCGTAGTCTCCAGCGGGGTTTCCTACAATGAGCAGTTCTTC. V gene TRBV9 combines with J gene TRBJ2-1; 7 bases match TRBD2. V lost 0 bases to trimming and J lost 1 base; unmatched junction nucleotides: 7. The CDR3 has 17 residues. Germline CDR1 reads SGDLS; CDR2 reads YYNGEE.

This chain connects TRBV30 to TRBJ2-3; 12 nucleotides agree with TRBD1. V lost 3 bases and J lost 3; bases outside the gene matches: 7. The germline CDR1 and CDR2 sequences are GTSNPN and SVGIG (reference sequence). There are 16 residues in the CDR3. CDR3 protein: CAWSSGDRGRTDTQYF. The CDR3 coding sequence is TGTGCCTGGAGCTCAGGGGACAGGGGGCGGACAGATACGCAGTATTTT.